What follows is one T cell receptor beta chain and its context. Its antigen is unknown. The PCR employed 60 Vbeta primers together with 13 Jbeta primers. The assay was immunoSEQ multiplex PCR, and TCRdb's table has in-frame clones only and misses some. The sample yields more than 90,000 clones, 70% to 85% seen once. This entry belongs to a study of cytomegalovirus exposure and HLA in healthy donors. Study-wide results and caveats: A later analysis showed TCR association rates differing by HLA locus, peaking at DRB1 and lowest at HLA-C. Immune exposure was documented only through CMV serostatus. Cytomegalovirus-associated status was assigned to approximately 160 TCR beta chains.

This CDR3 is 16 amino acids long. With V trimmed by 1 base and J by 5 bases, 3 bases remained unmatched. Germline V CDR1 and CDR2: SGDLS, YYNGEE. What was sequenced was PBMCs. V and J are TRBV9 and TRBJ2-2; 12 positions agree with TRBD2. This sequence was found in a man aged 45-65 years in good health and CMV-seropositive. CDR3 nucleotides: TGTGCCAGCAGCGTACTAGCGGGAGGGCCAACCGGGGAGCTGTTTTTT. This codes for CASSVLAGGPTGELFF.